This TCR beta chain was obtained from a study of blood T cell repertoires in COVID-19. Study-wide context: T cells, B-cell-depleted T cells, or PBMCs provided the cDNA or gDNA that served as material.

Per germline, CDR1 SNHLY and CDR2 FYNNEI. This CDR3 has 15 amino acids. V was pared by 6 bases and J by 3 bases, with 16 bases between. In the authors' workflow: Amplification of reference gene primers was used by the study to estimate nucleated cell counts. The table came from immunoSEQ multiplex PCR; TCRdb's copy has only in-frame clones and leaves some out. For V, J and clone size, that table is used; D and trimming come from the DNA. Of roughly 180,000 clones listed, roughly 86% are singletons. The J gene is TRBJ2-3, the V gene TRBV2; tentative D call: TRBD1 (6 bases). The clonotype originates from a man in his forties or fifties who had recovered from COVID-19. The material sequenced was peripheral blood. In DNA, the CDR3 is TGTGCCAGCAGGTTCAGGGGCGGTGTGACAGATACGCAGTATTTT. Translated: CASRFRGGVTDTQYF. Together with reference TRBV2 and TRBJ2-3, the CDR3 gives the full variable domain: EPEVTQTPSHQVTQMGQEVILRCVPISNHLYFYWYRQILGQKVEFLVSFYNNEISEKSEIFDDQFSVERPDGSNFTLKIRSTKLEDSAMYFCASRFRGGVTDTQYFGPGTRLTVL.